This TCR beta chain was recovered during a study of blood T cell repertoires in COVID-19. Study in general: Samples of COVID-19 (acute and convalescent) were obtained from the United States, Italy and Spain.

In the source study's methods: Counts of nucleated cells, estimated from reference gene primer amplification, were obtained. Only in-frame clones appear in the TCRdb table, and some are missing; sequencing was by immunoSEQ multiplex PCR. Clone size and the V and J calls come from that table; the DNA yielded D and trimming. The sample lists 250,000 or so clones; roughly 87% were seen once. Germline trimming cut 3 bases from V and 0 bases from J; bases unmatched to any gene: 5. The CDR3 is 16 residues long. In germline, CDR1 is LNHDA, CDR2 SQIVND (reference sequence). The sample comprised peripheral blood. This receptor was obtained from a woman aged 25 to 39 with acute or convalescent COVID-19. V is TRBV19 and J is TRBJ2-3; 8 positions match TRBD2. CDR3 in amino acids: CASSIRPSGSTDTQYF. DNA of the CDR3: TGTGCCAGTAGTATTAGGCCTAGCGGGAGCACAGATACGCAGTATTTT. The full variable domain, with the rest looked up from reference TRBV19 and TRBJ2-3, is DGGITQSPKYLFRKEGQNVTLSCEQNLNHDAMYWYRQDPGQGLRLIYYSQIVNDFQKGDIAEGYSVSREKKESFPLTVTSAQKNPTAFYLCASSIRPSGSTDTQYFGPGTRLTVL.